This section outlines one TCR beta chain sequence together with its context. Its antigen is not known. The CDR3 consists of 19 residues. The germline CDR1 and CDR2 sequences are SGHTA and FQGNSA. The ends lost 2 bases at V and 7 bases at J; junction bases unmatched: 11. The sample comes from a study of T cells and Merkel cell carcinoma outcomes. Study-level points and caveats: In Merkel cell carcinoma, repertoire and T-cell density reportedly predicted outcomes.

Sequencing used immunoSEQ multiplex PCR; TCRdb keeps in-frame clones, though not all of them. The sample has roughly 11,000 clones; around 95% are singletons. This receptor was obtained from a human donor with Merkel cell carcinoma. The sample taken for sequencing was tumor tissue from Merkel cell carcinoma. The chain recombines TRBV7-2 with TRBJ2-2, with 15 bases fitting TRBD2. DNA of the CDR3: TGTGCCAGCAGCTTAAGGGGTGGACTAGCGGGAGGGGTTGGCGGGGAGCTGTTTTTT. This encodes CASSLRGGLAGGVGGELFF.